The 27 T cell receptor beta chains in this list originate from one sample, sequenced in a study of shared clonotypes between healthy human individuals. The method was immunoSEQ multiplex PCR; TCRdb's version includes in-frame clones alone and lacks a portion of them. The data contain 2 million to 3 million clones, more than 85% of them singletons. Sample: naive CD4+ T cells from PBMCs. Subset specified: CD45RA+ positively selected. The receptors here all came from a man younger than 35 in good health. Some clones in this sample may be carry-over from other donors' samples.

The chain recombines TRBV5-1 with TRBJ2-5; D is undetermined. V lost 4 bases to trimming and J lost 4 bases, with 17 bases between them. Germline V gene sequence: CDR1 SGHRS, CDR2 YFSETQ. The CDR3 contains 15 residues. The CDR3 sequence: CASSLISASGETQYF. CDR3 nucleotides: TGCGCCAGCAGCCTGATCTCCGCCTCCGGAGAGACCCAGTACTTC.

This clone was counted once. The chain joins TRBV5-4 to TRBJ2-3; 10 bases match TRBD2. CDR1 is SGHNT and CDR2 is YYREEE in the germline V gene (reference sequence). This CDR3 region has 16 residues. With 0 bases clipped from V and 4 bases from J, the junction kept 5 bases outside the gene matches. The CDR3 sequence is CASSLELAGTPDTQYF. The CDR3 nucleotides are TGTGCCAGCAGCTTGGAACTAGCGGGGACCCCAGATACGCAGTATTTT.

This chain links TRBV19 with TRBJ2-3; D is unclear. The CDR3 has 14 amino acids. The germline V gene has CDR1 LNHDA and CDR2 SQIVND (reference sequence). V was pared by 0 bases and J by 2 bases, with 6 bases between. Here the CDR3 DNA reads TGTGCCAGTAGTATAGATCAACCCACAGATACGCAGTATTTT. Protein product: CASSIDQPTDTQYF.

CDR3 in amino acids: CASSPGLNTGELFF. The DNA for the CDR3 is TGTGCCAGCAGCCCCGGACTAAACACCGGGGAGCTGTTTTTT. This chain connects TRBV9 to TRBJ2-2; D possibly corresponds to TRBD2 (6 bases). This CDR3 is 14 amino acids long. CDR1 is SGDLS, CDR2 YYNGEE, per germline. V shed 4 bases and J shed 2 bases, with 9 bases lying between them.

The V gene is TRBV18, the J gene TRBJ1-5, with D maybe TRBD1 (6 bases). The CDR3 has 16 residues. The germline gives CDR1 KGHSH, CDR2 LQKENI. V was cut by 6 bases and J by 1 base, with 16 bases left in between. CDR3 residues: CASSAAPGTSNQPQHF. In nucleotides, the CDR3 is TGTGCCAGCTCGGCAGCCCCGGGGACAAGCAATCAGCCCCAGCATTTT.

The gene calls are TRBV29-1 and TRBJ2-7; D may be TRBD2 (6 bases). V dropped 0 bases and J dropped 6 bases, with 18 bases sitting between them. CDR1 is SQVTM and CDR2 is ANQGSEA in the germline V gene. CDR3 size: 15 residues. CDR3 sequence: CSVEDVRTGVGEQYF. DNA of the CDR3: TGCAGCGTTGAAGATGTCCGTACGGGAGTGGGCGAGCAGTACTTC.

V is TRBV13 and J is TRBJ1-5, with D possibly TRBD1 on 5 matching bases. In germline, CDR1 is PRHDT, CDR2 FYEKMQ (reference sequence). V lost 3 bases and J 0 bases, leaving 9 bases between the germline ends. The CDR3 totals 15 residues. CDR3 sequence: CASSFKGYSNQPQHF. Here the CDR3 DNA reads TGTGCCAGCAGCTTTAAGGGGTATAGCAATCAGCCCCAGCATTTT.

The rearrangement uses TRBV7-6 and TRBJ2-5; D is uncertain. This CDR3 has 12 amino acids. Germline lookup yields CDR1 SGHVS and CDR2 FNYEAQ. Deletions cut 0 bases from V and 5 bases from J, with 4 bases between. CDR3 DNA: TGTGCCAGCAGCTTAGCTCTCGAGACCCAGTACTTC. Residues: CASSLALETQYF.

The chain employs TRBV11-2 and TRBJ2-2; 7 bases are a match to TRBD2. The CDR3 runs 19 residues. Germline V gene data show CDR1 as SGHAT and CDR2 as FQNNGV. V lost 4 bases and J lost 0; bases outside the gene matches: 14. The CDR3 spells CASSSIVRGGYTNTGELFF. CDR3 sequence (DNA): TGTGCCAGCAGCTCAATAGTTCGGGGAGGGTATACGAACACCGGGGAGCTGTTTTTT. Together with reference TRBV11-2 and TRBJ2-2, the CDR3 gives the full variable domain: EAGVAQSPRYKIIEKRQSVAFWCNPISGHATLYWYQQILGQGPKLLIQFQNNGVVDDSQLPKDRFSAERLKGVDSTLKIQPAKLEDSAVYLCASSSIVRGGYTNTGELFFGEGSRLTVL.

V and J are TRBV25-1 and TRBJ2-7; the D gene could be TRBD1 or TRBD2 (5 bases each). V was shortened by 2 bases and J by 3 bases, with 14 bases between the two germline ends. The CDR3 sequence is 15 residues long. Germline V gene sequence: CDR1 MGHDK, CDR2 SYGVNS. CDR3 coding DNA: TGTGCCAGCAGTGAAGGAGCGGCGGACAACTACGAGCAGTACTTC. Residues: CASSEGAADNYEQYF.

The chain is built from TRBV7-2 and TRBJ2-7; unclear D gene. The germline V gene encodes CDR1 SGHTA and CDR2 FQGNSA. This CDR3 contains 18 residues. Trimming took 1 base from V and 0 from J, leaving 19 bases between them. CDR3 region: CASSLVEDKQHPSYEQYF. The CDR3 DNA follows: TGTGCCAGCAGCTTAGTCGAAGACAAACAACACCCCTCCTACGAGCAGTACTTC.

V is TRBV14 and J is TRBJ2-1, with 13 bases aligning to TRBD2. Trimming at V came to 0 bases and at J to 3 bases, leaving 11 bases not matched to a gene. The germline gives CDR1 SGHDN, CDR2 FVKESK. This CDR3 comprises 20 residues. CDR3 region: CASSQENHPGLAGNYNEQFF. CDR3 sequence (DNA): TGTGCCAGCAGCCAAGAAAACCACCCGGGACTAGCGGGAAACTACAATGAGCAGTTCTTC.

The rearrangement uses TRBV18 and TRBJ1-2; D is uncertain. Per germline, CDR1 KGHSH and CDR2 LQKENI. CDR3 size: 13 residues. V gave up 2 bases and J gave up 3 bases, with 7 bases separating them. The CDR3 bases are TGTGCCAGCTCACCAGGGATCGACTATGGCTACACCTTC. Its protein product is CASSPGIDYGYTF.

The J gene is TRBJ2-2, the V gene TRBV9; TRBD1 is a possible D gene (6 bases). Per the germline V gene, CDR1 is SGDLS and CDR2 is YYNGEE. Trimming stripped 5 bases from V and 6 bases from J, with 23 bases between. The length of the CDR3 is 17 residues. In nucleotides, the CDR3 is TGTGCCAGCAGGTCGAAAACTCGGACAGCCATACCCGGGGAGCTGTTTTTT. Its translation: CASRSKTRTAIPGELFF.

The rearrangement joins TRBV19 to TRBJ1-2; D call uncertain. V lost 1 base and J 4 bases, leaving 10 bases between the germline ends. The length of the CDR3 is 14 residues. The germline gives CDR1 LNHDA, CDR2 SQIVND (reference sequence). The CDR3 protein is CASSIGQKSYGYTF. CDR3 coding DNA: TGTGCCAGTAGTATAGGGCAGAAGTCCTATGGCTACACCTTC.

This clone appeared a few times. The rearrangement uses TRBV2 and TRBJ1-5; no clear D. CDR3 length equals 13 residues. Trimming cost V 8 bases and J 2 bases, with 10 bases left between them. Germline V gene data show CDR1 as SNHLY and CDR2 as FYNNEI. Here the CDR3 reads CASSMWGNQPQHF. CDR3 in DNA: TGTGCCAGCTCTATGTGGGGCAATCAGCCCCAGCATTTT. The variable domain in full, completed from reference TRBV2 and TRBJ1-5, reads EPEVTQTPSHQVTQMGQEVILRCVPISNHLYFYWYRQILGQKVEFLVSFYNNEISEKSEIFDDQFSVERPDGSNFTLKIRSTKLEDSAMYFCASSMWGNQPQHFGDGTRLSIL.

The chain links TRBV5-1 to TRBJ2-1; 9 bases align to TRBD2. In germline, CDR1 is SGHRS, CDR2 YFSETQ. This CDR3 has 14 residues. Germline trimming cut 5 bases from V and 5 bases from J; bases unmatched to any gene: 5. The CDR3 nucleotides read TGCGCCAGCAGGACTAGCGGAGCCCACAATGAGCAGTTCTTC. Translating gives CASRTSGAHNEQFF.

This clone was found once. The V gene is TRBV5-1, the J gene TRBJ1-1, with D possibly being TRBD1 (6 bases). Between the trimmed V and J ends, which lost 0 bases and 11 bases, there was a span of 17 bases. The CDR3 spans 14 residues. Germline V lookup: CDR1 SGHRS, CDR2 YFSETQ. CDR3 nucleotide sequence: TGCGCCAGCAGCTTGGCCGAGACAGGCTCAGGGGCTTTCTTT. This gives the protein CASSLAETGSGAFF.

The V gene is TRBV7-2, the J gene TRBJ2-1, with D possibly TRBD2 on 5 matching bases. Germline loops: CDR1 SGHTA, CDR2 FQGNSA. The V end lost 6 bases, the J end lost 9 bases, and 18 bases lay between the germline ends. This CDR3 is 14 amino acids long. The CDR3: CASSSDRQGGEQFF. CDR3 nucleotides: TGTGCCAGCAGTTCGGACCGGCAAGGAGGTGAGCAGTTCTTC. The complete variable domain, with remaining parts taken from reference TRBV7-2 and TRBJ2-1, reads GAGVSQSPSNKVTEKGKDVELRCDPISGHTALYWYRQSLGQGLEFLIYFQGNSAPDKSGLPSDRFSAERTGGSVSTLTIQRTQQEDSAVYLCASSSDRQGGEQFFGPGTRLTVL.

V is TRBV18 and J is TRBJ1-2; D is ambiguous. This CDR3 has 13 residues. Trimming shortened V by 3 bases and J by 2 bases, and 7 bases separated the two germline ends. Germline lookup yields CDR1 KGHSH and CDR2 LQKENI. As DNA, the CDR3 is TGTGCCAGCTCACCGCGTGCAAACTATGGCTACACCTTC. Protein sequence: CASSPRANYGYTF.

V and J are TRBV7-2 and TRBJ1-4; no reliable D call. In germline, CDR1 is SGHTA, CDR2 FQGNSA. This CDR3 has 15 residues. V shed 3 bases and J shed 1 base, with 9 bases lying between them. CDR3 nucleotide sequence: TGTGCCAGCAGCTTCGGGATAGGAACTAATGAAAAACTGTTTTTT. Its translation: CASSFGIGTNEKLFF.

The chain uses TRBV6-1 and TRBJ2-7; the match to TRBD2 covers 10 bases. This CDR3 contains 16 residues. The V segment lost 1 base and the J segment 12 bases; nucleotides outside the gene matches: 15. Germline values: CDR1 MNHNS, CDR2 SASEGT. The CDR3 nucleotides are TGTGCCAGCAGTGAAGGTCTAGCGGGAGCTCCTACGGAATCGTACTTC. Protein sequence: CASSEGLAGAPTESYF.

With regard to this clone: The sample contains more than one DNA sequence encoding this CDR3. The chain links TRBV5-1 to TRBJ1-2, with unresolved D. Trimming pared 4 bases from V and 2 bases from J, leaving 3 bases between. The CDR3 contains 11 residues. Germline-derived CDR1 and CDR2 are SGHRS and YFSETQ. CDR3 in DNA: TGCGCCAGCAGCGACAACTATGGCTACACCTTC. This gives the protein CASSDNYGYTF. Full variable domain (missing parts from reference TRBV5-1 and TRBJ1-2): KAGVTQTPRYLIKTRGQQVTLSCSPISGHRSVSWYQQTPGQGLQFLFEYFSETQRNKGNFPGRFSGRQFSNSRSEMNVSTLELGDSALYLCASSDNYGYTFGSGTRLTVV.

This chain links TRBV6-5 with TRBJ1-1, with D unclear. The CDR3 runs 11 residues. The V end was cut by 5 bases, the J end by 1 base, with 2 bases between. The germline CDR1 and CDR2 sequences are MNHEY and SVGAGI. CDR3 sequence (DNA): TGTGCCAGCAGTGAGAACACTGAAGCTTTCTTT. It translates to CASSENTEAFF.

The gene calls are TRBV5-3 and TRBJ1-1; D gene uncertain. TRBV5-3 is classed as an ORF, of uncertain function. The CDR3 is 15 residues long. V gave up 2 bases and J gave up 2 bases, with 13 bases separating them. The DNA of the CDR3 is TGTGCCAGAAGCTTTCGGAACGAGAAAAACACTGAAGCTTTCTTT. Amino acid sequence: CARSFRNEKNTEAFF.

The chain employs TRBV2 and TRBJ2-7, with D possibly TRBD1 on 6 matching bases. Germline V lookup: CDR1 SNHLY, CDR2 FYNNEI. The V end was cut by 8 bases, the J end by 2 bases, with 10 bases between. The CDR3 spans 12 residues. CDR3 amino acids: CASDRTTYEQYF. The CDR3 DNA follows: TGTGCCAGCGACAGGACCACCTACGAGCAGTACTTC.

This clone was picked up one time. This chain connects TRBV27 to TRBJ2-1, with 11 bases aligning to TRBD2. J lost 5 bases, V lost 2 bases, and 11 bases had no gene match. This CDR3 spans 18 amino acids. From germline, CDR1 is MNHEY and CDR2 SMNVEV (reference sequence). The CDR3 sequence: CASSLRRSGRASNNEQFF. In DNA, the CDR3 is TGTGCCAGCAGTTTAAGGCGTAGCGGGAGGGCCAGTAACAATGAGCAGTTCTTC.